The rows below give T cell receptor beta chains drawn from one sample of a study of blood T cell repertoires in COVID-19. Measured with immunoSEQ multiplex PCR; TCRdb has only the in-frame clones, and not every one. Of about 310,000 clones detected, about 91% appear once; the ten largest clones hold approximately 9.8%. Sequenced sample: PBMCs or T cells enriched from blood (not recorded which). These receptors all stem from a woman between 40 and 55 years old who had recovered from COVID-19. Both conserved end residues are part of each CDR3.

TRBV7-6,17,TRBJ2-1,CASRPRASGDRVNEQFF
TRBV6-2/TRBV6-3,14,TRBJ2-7,CASSYPGNSYEQYF
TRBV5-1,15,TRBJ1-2,CASSRKPGEDYGYTF
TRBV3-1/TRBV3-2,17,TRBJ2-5,CASSQDGTSGARGTQYF
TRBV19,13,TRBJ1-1,CASSTGSGTEAFF
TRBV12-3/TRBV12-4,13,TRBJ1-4,CASSPTDSEKLFF
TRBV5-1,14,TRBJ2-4,CASSLELAKNIQYF
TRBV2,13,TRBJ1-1,CASSWTANTEAFF
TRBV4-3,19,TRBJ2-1,CASSQDSERTSGREREQFF
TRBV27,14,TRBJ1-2,CASSLSGSNYGYTF
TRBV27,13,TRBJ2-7,CASGRTGAYEQYF
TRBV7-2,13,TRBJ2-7,CASSPKRTYEQYF
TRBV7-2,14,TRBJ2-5,CASSPGQGEETQYF
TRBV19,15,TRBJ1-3,CASSGDRTSGNTIYF
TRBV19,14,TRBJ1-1,CASSLWTGNTEAFF
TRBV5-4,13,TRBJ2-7,CASSLGLAPEQYF
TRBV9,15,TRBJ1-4,CASSVGSHANEKLFF
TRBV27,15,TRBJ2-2,CASKTREGDTGELFF
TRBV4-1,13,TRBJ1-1,CASSLGGGTEAFF
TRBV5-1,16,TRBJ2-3,CASSLASGGSPDTQYF
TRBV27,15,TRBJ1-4,CASSARQGIGEKLFF
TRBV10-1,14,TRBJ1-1,CASSAGDSHTEAFF
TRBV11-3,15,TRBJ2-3,CASSTGLAGGDTQYF
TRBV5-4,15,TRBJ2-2,CASSPGQVGAGELFF